The 18 T cell receptor beta chains below were found in one sample sequenced in a study of blood T cell repertoires in COVID-19. Here immunoSEQ multiplex PCR was the method, and the copy in TCRdb shows in-frame clones only, minus some. The table lists under 65,000 clones, roughly 80% of them singletons. Sequencing used peripheral blood. These receptor sequences come from a woman in her sixties with acute or convalescent COVID-19.

This clone occurred once. The J gene is TRBJ1-2, the V gene TRBV5-1; perhaps TRBD1 as D (5 bases). Germline assignment: CDR1 SGHRS and CDR2 YFSETQ. Trimming removed 2 bases from V and 2 bases from J, with 13 bases in between. This CDR3 region has 15 residues. The chain's CDR3 is CASSFGGTGNYGYTF. In DNA form, the CDR3 reads TGCGCCAGCAGCTTTGGGGGGACGGGGAACTATGGCTACACCTTC.

The rearrangement uses TRBV19 and TRBJ2-5; 7 bases fit TRBD2. The V gene's germline CDR1 is LNHDA and CDR2 SQIVND (reference sequence). The CDR3 consists of 13 residues. V trimming: 3 bases; J trimming: 6 bases; junction bases outside the gene matches: 4. The CDR3 reads CASSIAGVKTQYF. CDR3 coding DNA: TGTGCCAGTAGTATTGCGGGGGTCAAGACCCAGTACTTC. The whole variable domain, remainder taken from reference TRBV19 and TRBJ2-5, is DGGITQSPKYLFRKEGQNVTLSCEQNLNHDAMYWYRQDPGQGLRLIYYSQIVNDFQKGDIAEGYSVSREKKESFPLTVTSAQKNPTAFYLCASSIAGVKTQYFGPGTRLLVL.

This chain joins TRBV29-1 and TRBJ2-1; the match to TRBD2 covers 7 bases. The CDR3 consists of 12 residues. CDR1 SQVTM and CDR2 ANQGSEA come from the germline V gene. The J segment lost 5 bases and the V segment lost 6 bases, leaving 4 bases of the junction unmatched. As DNA, the CDR3 is TGCAGCGTCCGGGGGGTTGACAATGAGCAGTTCTTC. As protein: CSVRGVDNEQFF.

This clone was counted a few times. The genes are TRBV29-1 and TRBJ2-7; TRBD1 agrees at 7 bases. The junction had 2 bases not matched to a gene; V was cut back by 2 bases and J by 4 bases. Germline-derived CDR1 and CDR2 are SQVTM and ANQGSEA. The length of the CDR3 is 12 residues. CDR3 nucleotide sequence: TGCAGCGTTGAAAAACAGGGGTACGAGCAGTACTTC. It encodes CSVEKQGYEQYF.

This clone came up once. V gene TRBV12-3 or TRBV12-4 combines with J gene TRBJ1-1, with a tentative D call TRBD1 (5 bases). This CDR3 spans 11 amino acids. V lost 5 bases to trimming and J lost 7 bases, with 8 bases between them. CDR3 coding DNA: TGTGCCAGCAGTGGACAATTTGAAGCTTTCTTT. Translation gives CASSGQFEAFF.

This chain connects TRBV19 to TRBJ1-1; 12 bases line up with TRBD1. The CDR3 sequence is 17 residues long. V was clipped by 3 bases and J by 0 bases; unmatched bases: 5. CDR1 LNHDA and CDR2 SQIVND come from the germline V gene (reference sequence). In DNA, the CDR3 is TGTGCCAGTAGTATGGGACAGGGGGCCCTGCTGAACACTGAAGCTTTCTTT. Translating it yields CASSMGQGALLNTEAFF.

The chain has TRBV2 and TRBJ2-7, with a tentative D call TRBD2 (5 bases). The germline CDR1 and CDR2 sequences are SNHLY and FYNNEI. The CDR3 loop spans 12 amino acids. The V end was cut by 6 bases, the J end by 5 bases, with 11 bases between. The chain's CDR3 is CASRRAGDEQYF. In DNA form, the CDR3 reads TGTGCCAGCAGGCGGGCGGGCGACGAGCAGTACTTC. The full variable domain, its missing parts supplied by reference TRBV2 and TRBJ2-7, is EPEVTQTPSHQVTQMGQEVILRCVPISNHLYFYWYRQILGQKVEFLVSFYNNEISEKSEIFDDQFSVERPDGSNFTLKIRSTKLEDSAMYFCASRRAGDEQYFGPGTRLTVT.

The V call is TRBV6-6, the J call TRBJ1-5; no clear D. CDR3 length: 15 residues. The germline CDR1 and CDR2 sequences are MNHNY and SVGAGI (reference sequence). V lost 8 bases to trimming and J lost 4 bases, with 18 bases between them. The CDR3 loop reads CASATGRGGNQPQHF. The CDR3 nucleotides read TGTGCCAGCGCTACCGGACGGGGAGGGAATCAGCCCCAGCATTTT.

The J gene is TRBJ2-7, the V gene TRBV29-1; D is possibly TRBD1 (5 bases). CDR1 is SQVTM, CDR2 ANQGSEA, per germline. There are 12 residues in the CDR3. The CDR3 DNA follows: TGCAGTGTAAGTGACAGCTCCTACGAGCAGTACTTC. Encoded protein: CSVSDSSYEQYF.

The chain is built from TRBV6-5 and TRBJ2-7, with TRBD1 matching over 8 bases. V lost 10 bases, J lost 4 bases, and 9 bases stayed unmatched. Germline assignment: CDR1 MNHEY and CDR2 SVGAGI. The CDR3 consists of 13 residues. The CDR3 region is CAIHRQGRYEQYF. In DNA form, the CDR3 reads TGTGCCATCCATAGACAGGGGAGGTACGAGCAGTACTTC.

This rearrangement joins TRBV5-6 to TRBJ1-6; TRBD1 aligns across 7 bases. V lost 5 bases, J lost 10 bases, and 12 bases stayed unmatched. Germline V lookup: CDR1 SGHDT, CDR2 YYEEEE. The CDR3 has 15 amino acids. The CDR3 DNA reads as TGTGCCAGCAGGGTGCGGGGGGCAGGGGGATCACCCCTCCACTTT. Translated: CASRVRGAGGSPLHF.

This chain links TRBV19 with TRBJ2-1; 11 bases match TRBD2. CDR3 length: 15 amino acids. Trimming cost V 2 bases and J 5 bases; bases outside gene matches: 2. Germline V CDR1 and CDR2: LNHDA, SQIVND (reference sequence). The CDR3 region is CASSISSGGDNEQFF. The DNA of the CDR3 is TGTGCCAGTAGTATAAGTAGCGGGGGGGACAATGAGCAGTTCTTC.

This chain links TRBV25-1 with TRBJ1-2; TRBD1 is a possible D gene (5 bases). Trimming pared 6 bases from V and 8 bases from J, leaving 16 bases between. Germline CDR1 and CDR2: MGHDK and SYGVNS. This CDR3 comprises 13 residues. The DNA of the CDR3 is TGTGCCAGCAGCCACACAGGTCACAACGGCTACACCTTC. Translated, it gives CASSHTGHNGYTF.

The chain is built from TRBV30 and TRBJ1-2; D call uncertain. V shed 2 bases and J shed 3 bases, with 16 bases lying between them. The germline gives CDR1 GTSNPN, CDR2 SVGIG (reference sequence). The CDR3 length is 15 residues. CDR3 loop: CAWSKRGSYYYGYTF. For the CDR3, the DNA is TGTGCCTGGAGTAAACGCGGTTCTTACTACTATGGCTACACCTTC.

The table lists this clone with a count of one. The V call is TRBV19, the J call TRBJ2-5; D perhaps matches TRBD1 (6 bases). The germline V gene has CDR1 LNHDA and CDR2 SQIVND (reference sequence). The CDR3 loop spans 15 amino acids. V was trimmed by 3 bases and J by 5 bases, leaving 16 bases between them. The CDR3: CASSMGTGQGETQYF. The CDR3 bases are TGTGCCAGTAGTATGGGTACAGGGCAGGGGGAGACCCAGTACTTC.

The rearrangement joins TRBV12-3 or TRBV12-4 to TRBJ2-4; D uncertain. CDR3 length equals 13 residues. With 1 base removed from V and 6 bases from J, the gap between germline ends came to 7 bases. CDR3 region: CASSLDTSNIQYF. CDR3 coding DNA: TGTGCCAGCAGTTTAGATACATCAAACATTCAGTACTTC.

The chain uses TRBV5-1 and TRBJ1-1, with no clear D. Germline values: CDR1 SGHRS, CDR2 YFSETQ. Trimming cost V 2 bases and J 0 bases, with 8 bases left between them. This CDR3 has 14 residues. The DNA of the CDR3 is TGCGCCAGCAGCTTTGACGGGATGAACACTGAAGCTTTCTTT. It encodes CASSFDGMNTEAFF. Full variable domain (rest looked up from reference TRBV5-1 and TRBJ1-1): KAGVTQTPRYLIKTRGQQVTLSCSPISGHRSVSWYQQTPGQGLQFLFEYFSETQRNKGNFPGRFSGRQFSNSRSEMNVSTLELGDSALYLCASSFDGMNTEAFFGQGTRLTVV.

The genes are TRBV2 and TRBJ1-5; D is unresolved. The CDR3 totals 13 residues. Germline V gene sequence: CDR1 SNHLY, CDR2 FYNNEI. Deletions cut 7 bases from V and 6 bases from J, with 13 bases between. The CDR3 region has the DNA TGTGCCAGCACTCAAGGGAGACTTCAGCCCCAGCATTTT. It specifies CASTQGRLQPQHF.